This TCR beta chain derives from a study of T cell clonality in common variable immunodeficiency. General study results and limits: CVID subjects had higher TCRbeta clonality than healthy controls, most marked in about a third.

This clone was seen a few times. As yet, its antigen is unknown. Read data end 3 residues before the CDR3 end; the end is taken from the germline J gene. Germline CDR1 SEHNR, CDR2 FQNEAQ (reference sequence). The CDR3 covers 13 residues. The V end was cut by 8 bases, the J end by 0 bases, with 11 bases between. Some clones are missing from TCRdb's copy, which holds only in-frame ones; the method was immunoSEQ multiplex PCR. The sample gives fewer than 60,000 clones, none seen only once, and the top ten clones hold approximately 2.2%. The rearrangement joins TRBV7-9 to TRBJ2-7, with D possibly TRBD1 on 6 matching bases. The sequencing sample was made of peripheral blood mononuclear cells. This clonotype was obtained from a person aged 18-69 years in good health. The CDR3 loop reads CASQGPNSYEQYF. The part of the CDR3 DNA that was read is TGTGCCAGCCAGGGGCCTAACTCCTACGAG. The full variable domain, completed using reference TRBV7-9 and TRBJ2-7, is DTGVSQNPRHKITKRGQNVTFRCDPISEHNRLYWYRQTLGQGPEFLTYFQNEAQLEKSRLLSDRFSAERPKGSFSTLEIQRTEQGDSAMYLCASQGPNSYEQYFGPGTRLTVT.